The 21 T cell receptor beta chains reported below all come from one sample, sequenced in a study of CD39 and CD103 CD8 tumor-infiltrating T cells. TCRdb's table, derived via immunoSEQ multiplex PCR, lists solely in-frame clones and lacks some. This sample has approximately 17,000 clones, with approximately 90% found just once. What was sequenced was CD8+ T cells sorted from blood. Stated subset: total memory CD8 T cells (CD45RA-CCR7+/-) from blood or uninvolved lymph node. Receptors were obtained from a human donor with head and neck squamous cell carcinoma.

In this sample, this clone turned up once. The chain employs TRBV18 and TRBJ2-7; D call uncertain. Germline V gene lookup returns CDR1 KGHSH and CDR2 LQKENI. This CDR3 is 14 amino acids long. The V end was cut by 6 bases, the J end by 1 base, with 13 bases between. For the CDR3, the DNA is TGTGCCAGCTCTCCAGGACGGACGTCCTACGAGCAGTACTTC. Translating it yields CASSPGRTSYEQYF.

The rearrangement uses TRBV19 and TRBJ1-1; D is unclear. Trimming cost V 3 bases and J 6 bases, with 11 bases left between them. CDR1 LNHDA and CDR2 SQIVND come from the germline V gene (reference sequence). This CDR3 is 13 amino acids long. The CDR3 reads CASSMGAVSEAFF. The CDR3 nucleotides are TGTGCCAGTAGTATGGGTGCAGTCTCTGAAGCTTTCTTT.

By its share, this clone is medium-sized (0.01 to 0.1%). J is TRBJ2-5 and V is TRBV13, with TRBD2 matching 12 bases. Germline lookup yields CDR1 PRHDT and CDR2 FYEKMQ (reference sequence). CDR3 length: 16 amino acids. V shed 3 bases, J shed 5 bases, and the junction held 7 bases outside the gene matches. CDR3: CASSFPSGGAEETQYF. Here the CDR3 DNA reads TGTGCCAGCAGCTTCCCTAGCGGGGGGGCCGAGGAGACCCAGTACTTC.

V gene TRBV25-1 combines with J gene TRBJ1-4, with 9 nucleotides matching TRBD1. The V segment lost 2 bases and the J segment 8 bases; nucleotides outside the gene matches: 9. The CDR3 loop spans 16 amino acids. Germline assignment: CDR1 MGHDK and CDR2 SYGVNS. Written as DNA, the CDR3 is TGTGCCAGCAGTGAAGAAGAGTTGACAGGGGGGGAAAAACTGTTTTTT. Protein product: CASSEEELTGGEKLFF.

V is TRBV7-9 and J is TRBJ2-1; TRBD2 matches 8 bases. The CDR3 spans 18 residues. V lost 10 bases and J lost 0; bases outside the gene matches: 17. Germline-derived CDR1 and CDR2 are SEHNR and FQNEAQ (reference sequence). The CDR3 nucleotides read TGTGCCACCGGTCCTGTGGGCGGGGGGCTCAACTCCTACAATGAGCAGTTCTTC. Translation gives CATGPVGGGLNSYNEQFF.

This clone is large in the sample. The CDR3 DNA reads TGCGCCAGCAGCTTCTTCTTGGGGGGTGGCACAGATACGCAGTATTTT. Translation gives CASSFFLGGGTDTQYF. The chain joins TRBV5-1 to TRBJ2-3; D perhaps matches TRBD2 (6 bases). V lost 2 bases, J lost 1 base, and 14 bases lay in between. The V gene's germline CDR1 is SGHRS and CDR2 YFSETQ. The CDR3 loop spans 16 amino acids.

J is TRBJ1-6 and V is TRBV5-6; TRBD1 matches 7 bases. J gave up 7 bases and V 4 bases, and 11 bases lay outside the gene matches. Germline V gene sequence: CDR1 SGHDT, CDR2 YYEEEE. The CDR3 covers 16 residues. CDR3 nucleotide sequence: TGTGCCAGCAGCCTGACGGGGGACAGCGGAAATTCACCCCTCCACTTT. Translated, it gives CASSLTGDSGNSPLHF.

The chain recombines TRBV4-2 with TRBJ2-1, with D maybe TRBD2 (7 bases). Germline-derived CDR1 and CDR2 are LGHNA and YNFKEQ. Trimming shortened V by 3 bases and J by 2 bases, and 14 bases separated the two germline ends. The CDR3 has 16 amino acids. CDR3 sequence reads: CASSQGGRGTYNEQFF. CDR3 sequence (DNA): TGTGCCAGCAGCCAGGGGGGGCGGGGAACCTACAATGAGCAGTTCTTC.

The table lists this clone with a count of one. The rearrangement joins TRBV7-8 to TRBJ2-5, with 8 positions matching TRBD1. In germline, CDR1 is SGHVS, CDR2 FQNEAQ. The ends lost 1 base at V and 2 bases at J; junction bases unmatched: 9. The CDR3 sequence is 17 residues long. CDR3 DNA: TGTGCCAGCAGCTTAGAGTACAGGGGGATGGGGCAAGAGACCCAGTACTTC. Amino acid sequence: CASSLEYRGMGQETQYF.

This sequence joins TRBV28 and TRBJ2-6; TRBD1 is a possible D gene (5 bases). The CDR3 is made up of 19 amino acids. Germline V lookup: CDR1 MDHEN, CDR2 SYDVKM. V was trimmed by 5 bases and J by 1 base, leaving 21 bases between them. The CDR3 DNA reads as TGTGCCAGCAGTCACCCGACAGAACCCTTTAAATCTGGGGCCAACGTCCTGACTTTC. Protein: CASSHPTEPFKSGANVLTF. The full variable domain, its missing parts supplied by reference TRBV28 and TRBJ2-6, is DVKVTQSSRYLVKRTGEKVFLECVQDMDHENMFWYRQDPGLGLRLIYFSYDVKMKEKGDIPEGYSVSREKKERFSLILESASTNQTSMYLCASSHPTEPFKSGANVLTFGAGSRLTVL.

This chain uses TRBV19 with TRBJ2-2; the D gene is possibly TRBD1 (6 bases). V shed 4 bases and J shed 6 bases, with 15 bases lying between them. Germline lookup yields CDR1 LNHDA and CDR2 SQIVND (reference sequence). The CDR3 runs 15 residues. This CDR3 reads CASSTQGPSPGELFF. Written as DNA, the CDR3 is TGTGCCAGTAGTACACAGGGCCCATCCCCCGGGGAGCTGTTTTTT.

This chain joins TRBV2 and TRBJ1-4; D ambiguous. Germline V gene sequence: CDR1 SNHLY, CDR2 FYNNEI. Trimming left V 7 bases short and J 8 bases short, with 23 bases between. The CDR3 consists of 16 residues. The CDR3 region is CASIGKEIAMEEKLFF. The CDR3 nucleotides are TGTGCCAGCATCGGCAAGGAGATTGCGATGGAAGAAAAACTGTTTTTT.

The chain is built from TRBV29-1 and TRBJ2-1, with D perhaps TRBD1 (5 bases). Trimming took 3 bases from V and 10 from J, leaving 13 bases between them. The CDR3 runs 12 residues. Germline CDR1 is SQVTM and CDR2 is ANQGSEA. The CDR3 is CSVEGRVGEQFF. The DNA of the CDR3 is TGCAGCGTTGAGGGCAGGGTAGGAGAGCAGTTCTTC.

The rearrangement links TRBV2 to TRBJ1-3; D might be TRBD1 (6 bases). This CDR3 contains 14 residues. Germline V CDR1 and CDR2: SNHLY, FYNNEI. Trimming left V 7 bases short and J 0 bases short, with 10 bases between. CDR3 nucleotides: TGTGCCAGCACTCGAGGGGGCTCTGGAAACACCATATATTTT. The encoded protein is CASTRGGSGNTIYF. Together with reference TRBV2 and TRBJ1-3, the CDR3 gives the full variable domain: EPEVTQTPSHQVTQMGQEVILRCVPISNHLYFYWYRQILGQKVEFLVSFYNNEISEKSEIFDDQFSVERPDGSNFTLKIRSTKLEDSAMYFCASTRGGSGNTIYFGEGSWLTVV.

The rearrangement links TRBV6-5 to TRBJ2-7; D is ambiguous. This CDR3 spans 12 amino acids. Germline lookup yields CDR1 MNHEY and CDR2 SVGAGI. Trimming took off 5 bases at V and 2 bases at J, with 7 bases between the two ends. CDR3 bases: TGTGCCAGCAGTCACGGAACCTACGAGCAGTACTTC. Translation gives CASSHGTYEQYF.

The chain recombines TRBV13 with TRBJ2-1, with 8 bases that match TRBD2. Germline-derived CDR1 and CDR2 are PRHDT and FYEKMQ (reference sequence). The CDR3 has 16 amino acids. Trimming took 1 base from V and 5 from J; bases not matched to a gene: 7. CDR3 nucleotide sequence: TGTGCCAGCAGCTTAGAAGGTAGCGGGACCCACAATGAGCAGTTCTTC. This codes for CASSLEGSGTHNEQFF.

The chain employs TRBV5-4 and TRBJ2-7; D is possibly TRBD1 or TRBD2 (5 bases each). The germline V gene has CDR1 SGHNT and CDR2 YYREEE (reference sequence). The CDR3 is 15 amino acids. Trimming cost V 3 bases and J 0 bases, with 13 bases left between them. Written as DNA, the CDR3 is TGTGCCAGCAGCTGGGGGACCGACAGCTCCTACGAGCAGTACTTC. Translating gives CASSWGTDSSYEQYF.

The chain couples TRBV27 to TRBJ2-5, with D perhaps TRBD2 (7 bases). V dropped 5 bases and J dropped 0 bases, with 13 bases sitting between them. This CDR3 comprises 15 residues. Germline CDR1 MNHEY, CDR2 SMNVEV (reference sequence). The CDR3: CASSLGGRYQETQYF. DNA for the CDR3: TGTGCCAGCAGTCTGGGGGGGCGCTACCAAGAGACCCAGTACTTC.

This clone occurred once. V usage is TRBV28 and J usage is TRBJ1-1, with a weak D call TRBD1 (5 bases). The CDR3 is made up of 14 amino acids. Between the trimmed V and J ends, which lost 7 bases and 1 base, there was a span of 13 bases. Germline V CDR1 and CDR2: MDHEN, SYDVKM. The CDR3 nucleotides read TGTGCCAGCACAAGGGGTGGGGGGAACACTGAAGCTTTCTTT. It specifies CASTRGGGNTEAFF.

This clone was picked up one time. CDR3 bases: TGCGCCAGCAGCCATACCGAGGGTGAGCAGTACTTC. Translating gives CASSHTEGEQYF. V usage is TRBV4-1 and J usage is TRBJ2-7; a weak D match, TRBD2 (5 bases). Germline assignment: CDR1 MGHRA and CDR2 YSYEKL. V was cut by 3 bases and J by 7 bases, with 10 bases left in between. The CDR3 is made up of 12 amino acids.

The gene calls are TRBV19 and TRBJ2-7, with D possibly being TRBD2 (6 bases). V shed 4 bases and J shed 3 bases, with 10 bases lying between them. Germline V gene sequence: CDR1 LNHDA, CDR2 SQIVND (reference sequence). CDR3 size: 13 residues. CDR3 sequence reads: CASSSSGSYEQYF. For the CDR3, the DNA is TGTGCCAGTAGTAGCTCCGGGAGCTACGAGCAGTACTTC.